The count of the clone carrying this T cell receptor (beta chain) is one. The data were taken from a study of blood T cell repertoires in COVID-19. Study information: Samples of COVID-19 (acute and convalescent) were obtained from the United States, Italy and Spain. The cDNA or gDNA used as material had been derived from T cells, B-cell-depleted T cells, or PBMCs.

In the study's own analysis: Amplification of reference gene primers provided the estimated nucleated cell counts. Sequencing was performed with immunoSEQ multiplex PCR; in TCRdb, only in-frame clones are kept and a portion is missing. The D gene and trimming were derived from the DNA, and the V and J assignments and clone size from that table. The repertoire holds 200,000 to 300,000 clones, with more than 80% as singletons. Recruited during active infection, patients (from Seattle) were subsequently followed longitudinally. CDR1 and CDR2 from the germline V gene are LGHNT and FRNRAP. The CDR3 is 11 amino acids. V gave up 7 bases and J gave up 0 bases, with 3 bases separating them.

The chain is built from TRBV12-5 and TRBJ1-1; D is ambiguous. Specimen: peripheral blood. The clonotype was recovered from an elderly woman with COVID-19, enrolled during active disease. The CDR3 reads CASAVNTEAFF. The CDR3, as DNA: TGTGCTAGTGCCGTGAACACTGAAGCTTTCTTT.